The T cell receptor beta chain under discussion was sequenced for a study of CD8+ T cells in alopecia areata. The wider study: Tofacitinib ran for 6 to 18 months before 6 months off drug. Study results and caveats: Many expanded lesional clones remained in scalp and blood on tofacitinib.

Trimming took 1 base from V and 11 from J, leaving 11 bases between them. Germline assignment: CDR1 GTSNPN and CDR2 SVGIG (reference sequence). The length of the CDR3 is 11 residues. Regarding this clone: The antigen is undetermined.

In each case, RNA was isolated and then reverse transcribed into cDNA as the sequencing template. Data came from immunoSEQ multiplex PCR; TCRdb stores just in-frame clones and leaves some out. The repertoire consists of around 150,000 clones, with about two thirds occurring once and the leading ten covering 0.7% to 1%. As for treatment: oral pan-JAK inhibitor, 5-10 mg twice daily. From PBMCs, CD4+ and CD8+ T cells were sorted. The sample consisted of CD4+ T cells sorted from blood, taken at week 4, from a patient treated with tofacitinib. This TCR derives from a human donor with alopecia areata. The chain couples TRBV30 to TRBJ1-1; D call uncertain. The CDR3 DNA sequence: TGTGCCTGGAGTGGCAACAGTCGGGCTTTCTTT. Protein sequence: CAWSGNSRAFF.